The entry below gives a single T cell receptor (beta chain) sequence along with its context. What the recovered Cohort 3 donors had was two negative PCRs, clearance, or symptom resolution. This specimen comes from a study of blood T cell repertoires in COVID-19. The CDR3 spans 13 residues. The germline V and J ends were trimmed by 6 bases and 6 bases, with 13 bases remaining between them. Germline CDR1 reads WNHNN; CDR2 reads SYGVQD (reference sequence). TCRdb's table, derived via immunoSEQ multiplex PCR, lists solely in-frame clones and lacks some. The sample has about 470,000 clones; about nine tenths are singletons.

The TCR originated in a woman under 30 who had recovered from COVID-19. The material sequenced was PBMCs or T cells enriched from blood (not recorded which). The chain uses TRBV10-1 and TRBJ2-3; possibly TRBD1 for D (5 bases). This CDR3 reads CASRRNPGDTQYF. The CDR3, as DNA: TGCGCCAGCAGACGAAACCCAGGGGATACGCAGTATTTT.